This is a list of T cell receptor beta chains from one sample in a study of Tregs in tolerant kidney transplant recipients. Repertoires were generated with immunoSEQ multiplex PCR, while TCRdb's copy carries only in-frame clones and drops some. The sample yields about 50,000 clones, over 85% seen once. The sequences come from CD8+ T cells from blood (PBMCs), collected 12 months after the transplant. The origin of the receptors is a human patient who received a combined kidney and bone marrow transplant. Some T cells may be supplied by the graft donor. CDR3s leave out the opening cysteine and the closing phenylalanine or tryptophan.

V: TRBV5-6; J: TRBJ2-7; CDR3: ASSLAQISYEQY
V: TRBV5-1; J: TRBJ2-7; CDR3: ASSLEGTVSYEQY
V: TRBV5-4; J: TRBJ2-5; CDR3: ASSFGGAGETQY
V: TRBV5-4; J: TRBJ2-7; CDR3: ASSSDPGQGVYEQY
V: TRBV13; J: TRBJ2-3; CDR3: ASSLRGQGGDTQY
V: TRBV19; J: TRBJ1-1; CDR3: ASSPTRGIYTEAF
V: TRBV6-1; J: TRBJ1-4; CDR3: ASSDLWGDSLRDEKLF
V: TRBV14; J: TRBJ1-1; CDR3: ASSQIRDFGQIMNTEAF
V: TRBV6-5; J: TRBJ2-1; CDR3: ASRSSGYNEQF
V: TRBV18; J: TRBJ1-6; CDR3: ASSPPPEIGRVNSPLH
V: TRBV4-3; J: TRBJ1-2; CDR3: ASSQEEDNYGYT
V: TRBV6-1; J: TRBJ1-2; CDR3: ASSEAKWADYGYT
V: TRBV30; J: TRBJ1-4; CDR3: AWRGPAATNEKLF
V: TRBV19; J: TRBJ1-6; CDR3: ASSSRGQAPLDSPLH
V: TRBV4-1; J: TRBJ2-1; CDR3: ASSQDQIAGAYNEQF
V: TRBV4-1; J: TRBJ2-1; CDR3: ASSLVAGDSNEQF
V: TRBV13; J: TRBJ2-2; CDR3: ASSTERDTNGELF
V: TRBV15; J: TRBJ2-1; CDR3: ATSSGTSGYNEQF
V: TRBV2; J: TRBJ2-2; CDR3: ASSGWISDRTSDFAGELF
V: TRBV25-1; J: TRBJ2-1; CDR3: ASGGQGSINEQF
V: TRBV28; J: TRBJ2-7; CDR3: ASSFPREVSTYEQY
V: TRBV6-5; J: TRBJ1-1; CDR3: ASGIGYRGAF
V: TRBV9; J: TRBJ2-7; CDR3: ASSAPGDHSYEQY
V: TRBV2; J: TRBJ2-5; CDR3: ASSEGGESETQY
V: TRBV4-3; J: TRBJ1-1; CDR3: ASSQARGTEAF
V: TRBV19; J: TRBJ2-1; CDR3: ASSRQGPNEQF
V: TRBV27; J: TRBJ1-5; CDR3: ASRSGTPNQPQH
V: TRBV16; J: TRBJ2-7; CDR3: ASSRVAGPEQY
V: TRBV11-3; J: TRBJ2-7; CDR3: ASSLEAGASYEQY
V: TRBV4-1; J: TRBJ1-1; CDR3: ASSQVEGMREAF
V: TRBV6-1; J: TRBJ1-2; CDR3: ASSPRPGDYGYT
V: TRBV5-1; J: TRBJ1-2; CDR3: ASSLVPGQGVGNYGYT
V: TRBV7-9; J: TRBJ2-3; CDR3: ASSPEGTSPFTQY
V: TRBV4-3; J: TRBJ1-1; CDR3: ASSQGYAGFEAF
V: TRBV27; J: TRBJ2-7; CDR3: ASSFSETAYEQY
V: TRBV11-3; J: TRBJ2-7; CDR3: ASSPLLGQAVPYEQY
V: TRBV11-3; J: TRBJ2-5; CDR3: ASSTPAGEKETQY
V: TRBV10-3; J: TRBJ2-7; CDR3: AIIRAGPESYEQY
V: TRBV6-7; J: TRBJ1-3; CDR3: ASSYKTGGCGNTIY
V: TRBV4-3; J: TRBJ1-4; CDR3: ASSQGTGINEKLF
V: TRBV6-6; J: TRBJ2-6; CDR3: ASSLYGANVLT
V: TRBV2; J: TRBJ2-2; CDR3: ARTGTGVRSGELF
V: TRBV5-6; J: TRBJ2-5; CDR3: ASSLPTDRNQETQY
V: TRBV4-3; J: TRBJ1-2; CDR3: ASSQDRREGYT
V: TRBV4-3; J: TRBJ2-7; CDR3: ASSQGYLSSYEQY
V: TRBV7-9; J: TRBJ1-2; CDR3: ASSSDRGGYGYT
V: TRBV5-1; J: TRBJ2-1; CDR3: ASSQTHGGGLYNEQF
V: TRBV5-4; J: TRBJ1-1; CDR3: ASSFLNTEAF
V: TRBV4-3; J: TRBJ2-5; CDR3: ASSQGGLAGPETQY
V: TRBV5-4; J: TRBJ2-2; CDR3: ASSPSSIRGSTGELF
V: TRBV9; J: TRBJ1-4; CDR3: ASSVEGAANEKLF
V: TRBV5-6; J: TRBJ1-5; CDR3: ASSLWTGKNQPQH
V: TRBV28; J: TRBJ1-5; CDR3: ASSLGWQGGAHQPQH
V: TRBV4-1; J: TRBJ1-6; CDR3: ASSHSGTENSPLH